These 3 T cell receptor beta chains share one sample of origin, sequenced in a study of blood T cell repertoires in COVID-19. Assay used: immunoSEQ multiplex PCR; TCRdb lists only in-frame clones, some missing. The repertoire holds fewer than 350,000 clones, with roughly nine tenths as singletons. Material for sequencing was peripheral blood. The receptors stem from a woman younger than 45 with COVID-19, enrolled during active disease.

The chain is built from TRBV5-1 and TRBJ1-5; TRBD1 matches at 8 bases. The J segment lost 6 bases and the V segment lost 2 bases, leaving 7 bases of the junction unmatched. The germline V gene encodes CDR1 SGHRS and CDR2 YFSETQ. The CDR3 runs to 15 residues. The CDR3 sequence is CASSFQGADTQPQHF. In DNA, the CDR3 is TGCGCCAGCAGCTTTCAGGGGGCGGATACTCAGCCCCAGCATTTT.

The chain joins TRBV3-1 (or the pseudogene TRBV3-2) to TRBJ2-1; D uncertain. V was shortened by 4 bases and J by 9 bases, with 19 bases between the two germline ends. The CDR3 runs to 15 residues. Germline CDR1 and CDR2: LGHDT and YNNKEL (reference sequence). CDR3 in amino acids: CASSLDFPNPGEQFF. The CDR3 DNA reads TGTGCCAGCAGCCTCGACTTTCCTAACCCCGGTGAGCAGTTCTTC.

This clone was seen only once. The chain employs TRBV6-5 and TRBJ1-6; D remains ambiguous. This CDR3 has 15 residues. Germline V gene lookup returns CDR1 MNHEY and CDR2 SVGAGI. Trimming shortened V by 0 bases and J by 7 bases, and 10 bases separated the two germline ends. The CDR3 DNA sequence: TGTGCCAGCAGTTACTCGGTACAGTTGAATTCACCCCTCCACTTT. This encodes CASSYSVQLNSPLHF.